This TCR beta chain is drawn from a study of cytotoxic CD8 clonotypes in ibrutinib-treated CLL. Across the study: Outcomes included around 24 partial and 2 complete responses; after median roughly 70 months, 14 stayed remitted and around 12 progressed. Samples had a mean of about 250,000 productive templates and roughly 90,000 productive rearrangements. Findings and limits, study-wide: While tracking circulating CD8+ T-cell counts, baseline clonality exceeded that of age-matched healthy donors.

Trimming stripped 2 bases from V and 4 bases from J, with 12 bases between. The CDR3 is made up of 15 amino acids. Per the germline V gene, CDR1 is MDHEN and CDR2 is SYDVKM. A remark on this clone: The target antigen is unknown.

The table came from immunoSEQ multiplex PCR; TCRdb's copy has only in-frame clones and leaves some out. The table shows around 200,000 clones, with just over 70% occurring only once. Here the sequenced sample was PBMCs, taken after 12 months of ibrutinib treatment. The chain employs TRBV28 and TRBJ1-5; D is undetermined. This clonotype was sampled from a human donor with chronic lymphocytic leukemia. The CDR3: CASSLDIGANQPQHF. As DNA, the CDR3 is TGTGCCAGCAGTTTAGATATTGGAGCGAATCAGCCCCAGCATTTT.